The TCR beta chain under discussion was sequenced for a study of T-cell reconstitution after alpha-beta-depleted transplantation in children. Points from the study as a whole: Several hundred expanded graft clones reportedly supplied alpha-beta T cells about two months after transplant.

This CDR3 comprises 15 residues. CDR1 and CDR2 from the germline V gene are DFQATT and SNEGSKA (reference sequence). Germline trimming cut 7 bases from V and 4 bases from J; bases unmatched to any gene: 11. This clonotype was seen at least ten times. Its specificity is not known. A TCRbeta library incorporating unique molecular identifiers was prepared. A single record per CDR3 protein comes from TCRdb applying MiXCR to the PCR reads. The top ten clones hold about 6.5% of a sample with around 6,500 distinct CDR3 sequences, over 12% of them seen once. This receptor was taken from a boy younger than 18 with acute lymphoblastic leukemia, due to receive a stem cell transplant. This chain joins TRBV20-1 and TRBJ2-1, with 9 nucleotides matching TRBD2. The sample here was PBMCs, taken before TCRalphabeta/CD19-depleted stem cell transplant. The CDR3 nucleotides read TGCAGTGTTGGATGGGCGGGAGGGCCTTACAATGAGCAGTTCTTC. Its translation: CSVGWAGGPYNEQFF.